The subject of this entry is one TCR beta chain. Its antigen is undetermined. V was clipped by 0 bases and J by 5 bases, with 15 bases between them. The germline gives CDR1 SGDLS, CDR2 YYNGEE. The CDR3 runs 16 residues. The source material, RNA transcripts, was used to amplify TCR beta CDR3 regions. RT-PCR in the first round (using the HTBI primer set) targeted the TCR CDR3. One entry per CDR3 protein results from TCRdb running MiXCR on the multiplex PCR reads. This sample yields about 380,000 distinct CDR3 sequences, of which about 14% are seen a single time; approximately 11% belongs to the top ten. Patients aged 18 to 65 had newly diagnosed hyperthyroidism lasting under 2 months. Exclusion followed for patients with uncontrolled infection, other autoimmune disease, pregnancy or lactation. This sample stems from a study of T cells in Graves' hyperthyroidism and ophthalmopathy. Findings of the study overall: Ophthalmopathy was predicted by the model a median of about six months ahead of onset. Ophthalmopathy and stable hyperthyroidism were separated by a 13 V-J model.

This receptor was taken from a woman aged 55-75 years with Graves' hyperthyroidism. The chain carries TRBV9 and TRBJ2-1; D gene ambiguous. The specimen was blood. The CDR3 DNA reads TGTGCCAGCAGCGTAGAAGGAGCGCCTCCACACAATGAGCAGTTCTTC. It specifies CASSVEGAPPHNEQFF.